This T cell receptor (beta chain) was recovered during a study of molecular identifiers for immune sequencing clone quantification. This clonotype has at least ten counts. Germline CDR1 is SGDLS and CDR2 is YYNGEE. The ends were cut back, 4 bases at V and 5 bases at J, with 13 bases in the middle. CDR3 length equals 14 residues. TCRdb re-analysed the PCR reads in MiXCR, keeping a single row per CDR3 protein. The repertoire holds approximately 320,000 distinct CDR3 sequences, with roughly 23% as singletons. Sequenced: naive CD8+ T cells from blood, with Jurkat cell RNA spiked in. Specified subset: FACS-sorted CD8+CD4-CCR7+CD45RA+ naive T cells. V is TRBV9 and J is TRBJ2-1, with D tentatively TRBD2 (6 bases). The sequence came from a human donor in good health. Some libraries in this study had Jurkat cell RNA spiked in. CDR3 nucleotide sequence: TGTGCCAGCAGCAGTCTAGCGCAAAACAATGAGCAGTTCTTC. The encoded protein is CASSSLAQNNEQFF.